This is a list of T cell receptor beta chains from one sample in a study of shared clonotypes between healthy human individuals. TCRdb's copy holds only in-frame clones and misses some; the assay was immunoSEQ multiplex PCR. The sample shows nearly 2 million clones, about 95% of them seen only once. The sample taken for sequencing was naive CD8+ T cells sorted from blood. These receptors came from a man aged 18 to 30 in good health. The CDR3 runs from the conserved cysteine through the conserved F or W. The D gene is left open where the match is weak. Clone size is shown for a subset of rows, as once, few, many or a class of expanded clone.

>-|TRBV11-1|TRBJ2-7|TRBD2|15
CASSLDQGLAYEQYF
TGTGCCAGCAGCTTAGACCAGGGACTAGCCTACGAGCAGTACTTC
>few|TRBV2|TRBJ1-6|TRBD1|16
CASRRTGEDYNSPLHF
TGTGCCAGCAGGAGGACAGGGGAAGACTATAATTCACCCCTCCACTTT
>-|TRBV28|TRBJ2-7|-|13
CASSGGQSYEQYF
TGTGCCAGCAGTGGCGGACAGTCCTACGAGCAGTACTTC
>-|TRBV5-6|TRBJ2-7|TRBD1|13
CASSWDRGGEQYF
TGTGCCAGCAGCTGGGACAGGGGAGGCGAGCAGTACTTC
>-|TRBV28|TRBJ2-5|-|12
CASSPTRETQYF
TGTGCCAGCAGTCCCACTAGAGAGACCCAGTACTTC
>-|TRBV27|TRBJ2-3|-|14
CASSLLLGTDTQYF
TGTGCCAGCAGTTTATTGCTAGGCACAGATACGCAGTATTTT
>-|TRBV27|TRBJ2-7|TRBD2|16
CASSPSSGESFYEQYF
TGTGCCAGCAGTCCTTCTAGCGGGGAATCCTTCTACGAGCAGTACTTC
>-|TRBV2|TRBJ2-5|-|14
CASTEDLMQETQYF
TGTGCCAGCACTGAAGACCTGATGCAAGAGACCCAGTACTTC
>-|TRBV5-6|TRBJ2-7|-|12
CASSEQFYEQYF
TGTGCCAGCAGTGAACAATTCTACGAGCAGTACTTC
>-|TRBV9|TRBJ1-3|-|11
CASSGGNTIYF
TGTGCCAGCAGTGGTGGAAACACCATATATTTT
>-|TRBV10-3|TRBJ2-7|TRBD1|14
CAISMGQGMSEQYF
TGTGCCATCAGCATGGGACAGGGGATGAGCGAGCAGTACTTC
>-|TRBV9|TRBJ2-1|-|16
CASSVEGRGPYNEQFF
TGTGCCAGCAGCGTAGAGGGGCGGGGGCCCTACAATGAGCAGTTCTTC
>-|TRBV6-1|TRBJ1-5|-|15
CASSDWRGSNQPQHF
TGTGCCAGCAGTGACTGGAGAGGTAGCAATCAGCCCCAGCATTTT
>-|TRBV30|TRBJ2-3|-|13
CAWSVQGTDTQYF
TGTGCCTGGAGTGTACAAGGAACAGATACGCAGTATTTT
>-|TRBV4-1|TRBJ2-4|-|15
CASSQVKGSRNIQYF
TGCGCCAGCAGCCAAGTTAAGGGGTCGCGGAACATTCAGTACTTC
>-|TRBV7-9|TRBJ1-4|TRBD1|15
CASSWPGQLNEKLFF
TGTGCCAGCAGCTGGCCGGGACAGCTTAATGAAAAACTGTTTTTT
>-|TRBV4-1|TRBJ2-7|-|14
CASSQSTGRYEQYF
TGCGCCAGCAGCCAATCGACGGGCCGCTACGAGCAGTACTTC
>-|TRBV9|TRBJ1-4|TRBD1|14
CASSVGQGLEKLFF
TGTGCCAGCAGCGTGGGACAGGGTCTTGAAAAACTGTTTTTT
>-|TRBV7-9|TRBJ2-1|-|13
CASSLNFRDEQFF
TGTGCCAGCAGCTTAAATTTCCGGGATGAGCAGTTCTTC
>-|TRBV7-9|TRBJ1-1|-|15
CASSLGGGLNTEAFF
TGTGCCAGCAGCTTAGGCGGGGGATTAAACACTGAAGCTTTCTTT
>-|TRBV6-5|TRBJ2-3|-|11
CASSSGLSQYF
TGTGCCAGCAGTAGCGGCCTTTCGCAGTATTTT
>-|TRBV18|TRBJ1-2|TRBD1|13
CASSPRDRPSYTF
TGTGCCAGCTCACCACGGGACAGGCCCTCCTACACCTTC
>-|TRBV4-1|TRBJ2-7|-|14
CASSLRTDSYEQYF
TGCGCCAGCAGCCTCCGGACAGATTCCTACGAGCAGTACTTC
>-|TRBV27|TRBJ1-1|-|14
CASSLGGSNTEAFF
TGTGCCAGCAGTTTGGGAGGGTCCAACACTGAAGCTTTCTTT
>-|TRBV2|TRBJ2-1|-|13
CASSGMDHNEQFF
TGTGCCAGCAGTGGTATGGACCACAATGAGCAGTTCTTC
>-|TRBV6-1|TRBJ2-1|-|14
CASSDTGSYNEQFF
TGTGCCAGCAGTGATACGGGGAGCTACAATGAGCAGTTCTTC
>-|TRBV7-2|TRBJ2-3|TRBD2|16
CASSPGLASSTDTQYF
TGTGCCAGCAGCCCCGGACTAGCGTCTAGCACAGATACGCAGTATTTT
>-|TRBV19|TRBJ1-1|TRBD1|16
CASSIGQGVLNTEAFF
TGTGCCAGTAGTATCGGACAGGGGGTATTGAACACTGAAGCTTTCTTT
>-|TRBV4-1|TRBJ1-2|TRBD1|19
CASSPQGALGPWTNYGYTF
TGCGCCAGCAGCCCGCAGGGGGCGCTGGGGCCCTGGACTAACTATGGCTACACCTTC
>-|TRBV2|TRBJ2-7|-|13
CASSVTRGYEQYF
TGTGCCAGCAGTGTGACTAGGGGCTACGAGCAGTACTTC
>-|TRBV4-3|TRBJ2-2|-|17
CASSQDWAGLGAGELFF
TGCGCCAGCAGCCAAGATTGGGCGGGACTGGGTGCCGGGGAGCTGTTTTTT
>-|TRBV30|TRBJ1-2|-|16
CASETPDRTDVYGYTF
TGTGCCTCCGAAACCCCCGACAGGACGGATGTGTATGGCTACACCTTC
>once|TRBV4-1|TRBJ2-6|-|19
CASSQVGFTSIAGANVLTF
TGCGCCAGCAGCCAGGTGGGGTTTACATCGATAGCTGGGGCCAACGTCCTGACTTTC
>once|TRBV7-2|TRBJ1-1|TRBD1|14
CASTWGQGNTEAFF
TGTGCCAGCACCTGGGGACAGGGAAACACTGAAGCTTTCTTT
>once|TRBV29-1|TRBJ2-7|-|12
CSVEDNASEQYF
TGCAGCGTTGAAGATAATGCCTCCGAGCAGTACTTC
>-|TRBV7-2|TRBJ2-1|-|11
CASSWGYEQFF
TGTGCCAGCAGCTGGGGATATGAGCAGTTCTTC
>-|TRBV30|TRBJ1-4|TRBD1|13
CAWLRGQDEKLFF
TGTGCCTGGTTAAGGGGGCAGGATGAAAAACTGTTTTTT
>-|TRBV15|TRBJ2-7|TRBD2|14
CATSSSSGRWEQYF
TGTGCCACCAGCAGCTCTAGCGGGAGGTGGGAGCAGTACTTC
>once|TRBV19|TRBJ2-5|TRBD2|14
CASSIYGGGETQYF
TGTGCCAGTAGTATCTACGGGGGAGGGGAGACCCAGTACTTC